The rows below give T cell receptor beta chains drawn from one sample of a study of CD8+ T cells in alopecia areata. The table came from immunoSEQ multiplex PCR; TCRdb's copy has only in-frame clones and leaves some out. Here the sample spans around 270,000 clones, about 62% being singletons. Source: CD4+ T cells sorted from blood, taken at week 24, from a patient treated with tofacitinib. These TCRs come from a human donor with alopecia areata. Each CDR3 is given with its conserved first and last residue. The order of the fields is J gene, clone size, D gene, V gene, CDR3 protein, CDR3 DNA. D genes are given only for firm matches. The listing skips clone size in some rows; elsewhere it reads once, few, many or a size class.

j_gene: TRBJ1-4; abundance: few; d_gene: NA; v_gene: TRBV9; CDR3aa: CASSVEEGEKLFF; CDR3nt: TGTGCCAGCAGCGTAGAGGAGGGTGAAAAACTGTTTTTT
j_gene: TRBJ2-3; abundance: NA; d_gene: TRBD1; v_gene: TRBV28; CDR3aa: CASSLPQGVWVSDTQYF; CDR3nt: TGTGCCAGCAGCCTCCCGCAGGGGGTATGGGTTTCAGATACGCAGTATTTT
j_gene: TRBJ2-5; abundance: NA; d_gene: NA; v_gene: TRBV6-5; CDR3aa: CASSRSAGGEAQYF; CDR3nt: TGTGCCAGCAGCCGCTCCGCGGGTGGGGAGGCCCAGTACTTC
j_gene: TRBJ1-4; abundance: NA; d_gene: TRBD1; v_gene: TRBV4-1; CDR3aa: CASSQEGQGLKLFF; CDR3nt: TGCGCCAGCAGCCAAGAGGGACAGGGGTTAAAACTGTTTTTT
j_gene: TRBJ2-5; abundance: NA; d_gene: NA; v_gene: TRBV5-1; CDR3aa: CASSLGEETQYF; CDR3nt: TGCGCCAGCAGCTTGGGTGAGGAGACCCAGTACTTC
j_gene: TRBJ2-1; abundance: NA; d_gene: NA; v_gene: TRBV15; CDR3aa: CATSRDPGAQFF; CDR3nt: TGTGCCACCAGCAGAGATCCCGGGGCGCAGTTCTTC
j_gene: TRBJ2-5; abundance: NA; d_gene: NA; v_gene: TRBV30; CDR3aa: CAWIHQETQYF; CDR3nt: TGTGCCTGGATCCACCAAGAGACCCAGTACTTC
j_gene: TRBJ1-1; abundance: NA; d_gene: NA; v_gene: TRBV23-1; CDR3aa: CASNLSLVGRTEAFF; CDR3nt: TGCGCCAGCAACCTTTCTTTAGTGGGGAGGACTGAAGCTTTCTTT
j_gene: TRBJ2-5; abundance: NA; d_gene: NA; v_gene: TRBV7-2; CDR3aa: CASSFGYRAQETQYF; CDR3nt: TGTGCCAGCAGCTTCGGGTACAGGGCCCAAGAGACCCAGTACTTC
j_gene: TRBJ2-5; abundance: once; d_gene: NA; v_gene: TRBV7-2; CDR3aa: CASSHTVGRSPETQYF; CDR3nt: TGTGCCAGCAGCCATACCGTTGGCCGGTCCCCGGAGACCCAGTACTTC
j_gene: TRBJ1-1; abundance: NA; d_gene: NA; v_gene: TRBV29-1; CDR3aa: CSVRAMNTEAFF; CDR3nt: TGCAGCGTTCGTGCCATGAACACTGAAGCTTTCTTT
j_gene: TRBJ2-2; abundance: NA; d_gene: NA; v_gene: TRBV5-1; CDR3aa: CASSLRRGTGELFF; CDR3nt: TGCGCCAGCAGCTTGAGGAGAGGCACCGGGGAGCTGTTTTTT
j_gene: TRBJ1-1; abundance: NA; d_gene: NA; v_gene: TRBV10-3; CDR3aa: CAISYREAEAFF; CDR3nt: TGTGCCATCAGTTACAGGGAAGCTGAAGCTTTCTTT
j_gene: TRBJ1-1; abundance: NA; d_gene: TRBD1; v_gene: TRBV29-1; CDR3aa: CSVLRARGFGLNTEAFF; CDR3nt: TGCAGCGTCCTGCGGGCCAGGGGGTTCGGCCTGAACACTGAAGCTTTCTTT
j_gene: TRBJ1-6; abundance: NA; d_gene: NA; v_gene: TRBV9; CDR3aa: CASSGASSYNSPLHF; CDR3nt: TGTGCCAGCAGCGGAGCGAGCTCCTATAATTCACCCCTCCACTTT
j_gene: TRBJ2-5; abundance: NA; d_gene: NA; v_gene: TRBV27; CDR3aa: CASSLPPRTQYF; CDR3nt: TGTGCCAGCAGTTTGCCCCCCAGGACCCAGTACTTC
j_gene: TRBJ2-5; abundance: NA; d_gene: NA; v_gene: TRBV25-1; CDR3aa: CASSEYAVETQYF; CDR3nt: TGTGCCAGCAGTGAATATGCCGTCGAGACCCAGTACTTC
j_gene: TRBJ2-6; abundance: NA; d_gene: NA; v_gene: TRBV29-1; CDR3aa: CSVVEGAGGANVLTF; CDR3nt: TGCAGCGTTGTGGAAGGGGCGGGTGGGGCCAACGTCCTGACTTTC
j_gene: TRBJ1-4; abundance: few; d_gene: TRBD1; v_gene: TRBV6-6; CDR3aa: CASKGTGGEKLFF; CDR3nt: TGTGCCAGCAAAGGGACAGGGGGGGAAAAACTGTTTTTT
j_gene: TRBJ2-7; abundance: few; d_gene: TRBD1; v_gene: TRBV2; CDR3aa: CASSELGQGNEQYF; CDR3nt: TGTGCCAGCAGTGAATTGGGACAGGGTAACGAGCAGTACTTC
j_gene: TRBJ2-3; abundance: NA; d_gene: NA; v_gene: TRBV6-5; CDR3aa: CASSSVPTDTQYF; CDR3nt: TGTGCCAGCAGTTCCGTACCGACAGATACGCAGTATTTT
j_gene: TRBJ2-3; abundance: few; d_gene: TRBD2; v_gene: TRBV7-2; CDR3aa: CASSSQVTSGGPGDTQYF; CDR3nt: TGTGCCAGCAGCTCCCAAGTGACTAGCGGGGGACCTGGGGATACGCAGTATTTT
j_gene: TRBJ1-6; abundance: NA; d_gene: NA; v_gene: TRBV30; CDR3aa: CAWNLEDNSPLHF; CDR3nt: TGTGCCTGGAACCTAGAAGATAATTCACCCCTCCACTTT
j_gene: TRBJ1-6; abundance: NA; d_gene: NA; v_gene: TRBV29-1; CDR3aa: CSVAAHPGFEWPLHF; CDR3nt: TGCAGCGTTGCCGCACATCCAGGGTTTGAGTGGCCCCTCCACTTT
j_gene: TRBJ2-3; abundance: few; d_gene: NA; v_gene: TRBV6-6; CDR3aa: CASSPPTGGADTQYF; CDR3nt: TGTGCCAGCAGCCCCCCCACCGGGGGAGCAGATACGCAGTATTTT
j_gene: TRBJ2-5; abundance: NA; d_gene: TRBD1; v_gene: TRBV5-4; CDR3aa: CASSVGTAQETQYF; CDR3nt: TGTGCCAGCAGCGTTGGGACAGCTCAAGAGACCCAGTACTTC
j_gene: TRBJ2-7; abundance: NA; d_gene: TRBD2; v_gene: TRBV4-3; CDR3aa: CASSQSGTSPYEQYF; CDR3nt: TGCGCCAGCAGCCAAAGCGGGACTAGCCCCTACGAGCAGTACTTC
j_gene: TRBJ2-6; abundance: NA; d_gene: NA; v_gene: TRBV4-1; CDR3aa: CASSRVGSATGANVLTF; CDR3nt: TGCGCCAGCAGCCGTGTCGGTTCGGCTACTGGGGCCAACGTCCTGACTTTC
j_gene: TRBJ2-7; abundance: NA; d_gene: NA; v_gene: TRBV7-2; CDR3aa: CASSPQRDSYEQYF; CDR3nt: TGTGCCAGCAGCCCCCAGAGGGACTCCTACGAGCAGTACTTC
j_gene: TRBJ2-3; abundance: NA; d_gene: NA; v_gene: TRBV7-2; CDR3aa: CASSLEYGGRQYF; CDR3nt: TGTGCCAGCAGCTTAGAGTACGGGGGCAGGCAGTATTTT
j_gene: TRBJ1-1; abundance: NA; d_gene: NA; v_gene: TRBV18; CDR3aa: CASSPQENTEAFF; CDR3nt: TGTGCCAGCTCACCACAGGAGAACACTGAAGCTTTCTTT
j_gene: TRBJ2-3; abundance: NA; d_gene: TRBD2; v_gene: TRBV10-3; CDR3aa: CAISGNSGGTSTDTQYF; CDR3nt: TGTGCCATCAGTGGAAATAGCGGGGGGACCAGCACAGATACGCAGTATTTT
j_gene: TRBJ1-4; abundance: NA; d_gene: NA; v_gene: TRBV5-1; CDR3aa: CASSLEGVNEKLFF; CDR3nt: TGCGCCAGCAGCTTGGAGGGGGTTAATGAAAAACTGTTTTTT
j_gene: TRBJ1-4; abundance: NA; d_gene: NA; v_gene: TRBV30; CDR3aa: CAWSVPNSGEKLFF; CDR3nt: TGTGCCTGGAGTGTACCGAACTCGGGTGAAAAACTGTTTTTT
j_gene: TRBJ2-5; abundance: NA; d_gene: NA; v_gene: TRBV15; CDR3aa: CATSGEWIGETQYF; CDR3nt: TGTGCCACCAGCGGAGAGTGGATTGGAGAGACCCAGTACTTC
j_gene: TRBJ1-6; abundance: few; d_gene: TRBD1; v_gene: TRBV25-1; CDR3aa: CASSGVETGFNSPLHF; CDR3nt: TGTGCCAGCAGTGGGGTAGAGACAGGGTTTAATTCACCCCTCCACTTT
j_gene: TRBJ2-7; abundance: NA; d_gene: TRBD2; v_gene: TRBV30; CDR3aa: CAWSVERRGNEQYF; CDR3nt: TGTGCCTGGAGTGTAGAGAGGCGGGGGAACGAGCAGTACTTC
j_gene: TRBJ1-1; abundance: few; d_gene: NA; v_gene: TRBV5-6; CDR3aa: CASSLKSTEAFF; CDR3nt: TGTGCCAGCAGCTTGAAGTCCACTGAAGCTTTCTTT
j_gene: TRBJ2-5; abundance: NA; d_gene: NA; v_gene: TRBV7-2; CDR3aa: CASSLSPQETQYF; CDR3nt: TGTGCCAGCAGCTTATCCCCCCAAGAGACCCAGTACTTC
j_gene: TRBJ1-1; abundance: NA; d_gene: NA; v_gene: TRBV30; CDR3aa: CAWTHNTEAFF; CDR3nt: TGTGCCTGGACCCACAACACTGAAGCTTTCTTT
j_gene: TRBJ1-1; abundance: NA; d_gene: NA; v_gene: TRBV29-1; CDR3aa: CSVGWEGGTEAFF; CDR3nt: TGCAGCGTTGGGTGGGAGGGAGGAACTGAAGCTTTCTTT
j_gene: TRBJ2-7; abundance: NA; d_gene: NA; v_gene: TRBV5-4; CDR3aa: CASSPRSSRGLSYEQYF; CDR3nt: TGTGCCAGCAGCCCTCGATCTTCAAGGGGACTCTCCTACGAGCAGTACTTC
j_gene: TRBJ2-2; abundance: NA; d_gene: NA; v_gene: TRBV6-6; CDR3aa: CASSAFSLGNTGELFF; CDR3nt: TGTGCCAGCAGTGCCTTTAGTTTAGGGAACACCGGGGAGCTGTTTTTT
j_gene: TRBJ1-6; abundance: once; d_gene: NA; v_gene: TRBV30; CDR3aa: CAWSVDFDGTFASPLHF; CDR3nt: TGTGCCTGGAGTGTAGATTTTGACGGGACGTTCGCTTCACCCCTCCACTTT
j_gene: TRBJ2-5; abundance: once; d_gene: NA; v_gene: TRBV7-2; CDR3aa: CASSLGRAQETQYF; CDR3nt: TGTGCCAGCAGCTTAGGCAGGGCCCAAGAGACCCAGTACTTC
j_gene: TRBJ2-2; abundance: NA; d_gene: NA; v_gene: TRBV5-6; CDR3aa: CASSLLTGELFF; CDR3nt: TGTGCCAGCAGCTTGCTGACCGGGGAGCTGTTTTTT
j_gene: TRBJ1-6; abundance: NA; d_gene: NA; v_gene: TRBV25-1; CDR3aa: CASNSGLGSLHF; CDR3nt: TGTGCCAGCAACTCAGGGCTTGGGTCCCTCCACTTT
j_gene: TRBJ2-5; abundance: NA; d_gene: TRBD2; v_gene: TRBV7-2; CDR3aa: CASSLVRTSGGRRMETQYF; CDR3nt: TGTGCCAGCAGCTTAGTGAGGACTAGCGGGGGCCGCCGGATGGAGACCCAGTACTTC
j_gene: TRBJ2-7; abundance: NA; d_gene: NA; v_gene: TRBV10-3; CDR3aa: CAISESLGREQYF; CDR3nt: TGTGCCATCAGTGAGTCGTTGGGGAGAGAGCAGTACTTC